Sequencing of this TCR beta chain was carried out in a study of blood T cells in healthy people across ages. The wider study: About one barcoded beta molecule per two T cells was captured by template switching.

A sample-barcoded 5' primer and a J-beta primer mix were used in a second PCR of about 7 to 11 cycles. One entry per CDR3 protein results from TCRdb running MiXCR on the 5' RACE reads. Of 1.5 million to 2 million distinct CDR3 sequences detected, 28% appear once; the ten largest clones hold 7.7%. Overall study findings and caveats: TCR beta diversity, measured per million T cells, fell in a roughly linear way with age.

About this clonotype: Its cognate antigen is unknown.

The V end was cut by 5 bases, the J end by 1 base, with 14 bases between. The CDR3 is made up of 15 amino acids. Germline V gene sequence: CDR1 MDHEN, CDR2 SYDVKM. The V gene is TRBV28, the J gene TRBJ2-5, with a weak D call TRBD1 (6 bases). The source of this sequence is a woman aged 25 to 39 in good health. The specimen sequenced was blood. CDR3 in amino acids: CASSPIRTVQETQYF. The DNA of the CDR3 is TGTGCCAGCAGTCCGATTCGGACAGTCCAAGAGACCCAGTACTTC.